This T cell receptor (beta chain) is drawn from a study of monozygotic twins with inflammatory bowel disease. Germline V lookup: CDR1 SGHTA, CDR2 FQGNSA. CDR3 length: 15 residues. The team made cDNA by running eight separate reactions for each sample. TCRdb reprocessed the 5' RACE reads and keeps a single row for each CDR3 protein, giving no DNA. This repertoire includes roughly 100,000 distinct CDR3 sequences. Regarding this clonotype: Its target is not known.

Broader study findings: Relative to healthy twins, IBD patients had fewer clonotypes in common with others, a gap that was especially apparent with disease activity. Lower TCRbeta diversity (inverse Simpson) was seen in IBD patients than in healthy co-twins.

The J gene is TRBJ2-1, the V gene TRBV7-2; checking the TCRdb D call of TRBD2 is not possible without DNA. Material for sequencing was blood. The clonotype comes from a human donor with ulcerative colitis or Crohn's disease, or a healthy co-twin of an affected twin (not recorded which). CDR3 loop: CASSFTAGSYNEQFF.